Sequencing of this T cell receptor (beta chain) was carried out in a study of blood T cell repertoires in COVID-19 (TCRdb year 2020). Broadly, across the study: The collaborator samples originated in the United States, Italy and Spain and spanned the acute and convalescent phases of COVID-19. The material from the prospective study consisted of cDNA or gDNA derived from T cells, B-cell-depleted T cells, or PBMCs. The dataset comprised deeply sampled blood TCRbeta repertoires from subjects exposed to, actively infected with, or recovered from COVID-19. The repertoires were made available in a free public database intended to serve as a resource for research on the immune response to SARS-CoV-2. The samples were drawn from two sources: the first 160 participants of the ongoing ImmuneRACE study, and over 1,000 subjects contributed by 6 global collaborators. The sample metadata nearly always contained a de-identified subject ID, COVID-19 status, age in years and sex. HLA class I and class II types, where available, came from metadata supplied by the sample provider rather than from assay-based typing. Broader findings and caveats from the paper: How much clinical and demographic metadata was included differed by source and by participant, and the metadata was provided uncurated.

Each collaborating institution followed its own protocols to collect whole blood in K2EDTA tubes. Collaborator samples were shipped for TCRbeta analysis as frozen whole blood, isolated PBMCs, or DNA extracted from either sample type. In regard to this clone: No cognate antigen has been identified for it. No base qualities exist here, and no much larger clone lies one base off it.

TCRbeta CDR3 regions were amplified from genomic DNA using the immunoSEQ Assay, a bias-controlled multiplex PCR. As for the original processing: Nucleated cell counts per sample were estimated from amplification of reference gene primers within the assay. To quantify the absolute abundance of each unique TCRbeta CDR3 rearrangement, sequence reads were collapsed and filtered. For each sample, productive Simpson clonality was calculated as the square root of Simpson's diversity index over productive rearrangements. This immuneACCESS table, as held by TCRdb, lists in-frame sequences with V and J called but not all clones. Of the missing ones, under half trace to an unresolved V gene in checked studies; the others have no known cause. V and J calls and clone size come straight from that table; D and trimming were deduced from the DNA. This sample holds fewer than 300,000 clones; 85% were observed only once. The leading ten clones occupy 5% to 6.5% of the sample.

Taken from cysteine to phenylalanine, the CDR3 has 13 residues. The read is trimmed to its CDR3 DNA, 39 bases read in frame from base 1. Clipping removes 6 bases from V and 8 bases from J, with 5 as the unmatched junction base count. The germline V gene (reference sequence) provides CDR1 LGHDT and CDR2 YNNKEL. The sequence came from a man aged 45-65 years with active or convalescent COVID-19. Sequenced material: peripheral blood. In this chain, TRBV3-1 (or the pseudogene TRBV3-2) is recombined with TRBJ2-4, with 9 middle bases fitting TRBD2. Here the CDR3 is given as CASSQRGGDIQYF. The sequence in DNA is TGTGCCAGCAGTCAACGCGGGGGGGACATTCAGTACTTC.